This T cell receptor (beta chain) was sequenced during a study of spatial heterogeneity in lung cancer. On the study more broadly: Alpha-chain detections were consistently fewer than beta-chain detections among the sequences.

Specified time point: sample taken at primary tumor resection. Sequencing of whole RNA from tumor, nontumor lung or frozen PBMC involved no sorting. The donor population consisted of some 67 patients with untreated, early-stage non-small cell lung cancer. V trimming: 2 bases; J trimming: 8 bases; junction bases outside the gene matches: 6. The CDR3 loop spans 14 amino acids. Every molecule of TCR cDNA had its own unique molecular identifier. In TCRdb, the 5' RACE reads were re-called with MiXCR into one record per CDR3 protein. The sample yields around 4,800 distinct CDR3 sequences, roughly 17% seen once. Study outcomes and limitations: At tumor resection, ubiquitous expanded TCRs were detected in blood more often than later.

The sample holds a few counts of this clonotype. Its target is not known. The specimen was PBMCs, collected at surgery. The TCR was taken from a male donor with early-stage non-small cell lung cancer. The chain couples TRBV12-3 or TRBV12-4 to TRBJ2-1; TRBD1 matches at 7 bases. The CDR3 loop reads CASSLREGAHEQFF. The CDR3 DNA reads TGTGCCAGCAGTTTACGCGAGGGGGCCCATGAGCAGTTCTTC.